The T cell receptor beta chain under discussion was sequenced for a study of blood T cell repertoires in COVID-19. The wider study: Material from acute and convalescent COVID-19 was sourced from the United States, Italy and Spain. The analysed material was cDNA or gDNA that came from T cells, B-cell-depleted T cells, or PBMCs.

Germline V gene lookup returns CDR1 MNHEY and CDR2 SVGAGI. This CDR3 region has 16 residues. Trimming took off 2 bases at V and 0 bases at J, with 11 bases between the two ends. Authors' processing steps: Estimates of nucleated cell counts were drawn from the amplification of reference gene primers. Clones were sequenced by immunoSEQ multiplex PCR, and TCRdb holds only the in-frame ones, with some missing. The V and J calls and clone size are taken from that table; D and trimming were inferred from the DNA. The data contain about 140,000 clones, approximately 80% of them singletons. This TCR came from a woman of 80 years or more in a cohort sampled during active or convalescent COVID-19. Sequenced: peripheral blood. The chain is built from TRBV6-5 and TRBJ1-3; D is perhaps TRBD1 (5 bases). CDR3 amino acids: CASSYHRPNSGNTIYF. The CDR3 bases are TGTGCCAGCAGTTACCACAGGCCTAACTCTGGAAACACCATATATTTT.